This TCR beta chain comes out of a study of blood T cell repertoires in COVID-19 (dated by TCRdb to 2018 to 2021). Regarding the research as a whole: Samples covering the acute and convalescent phases of COVID-19 were provided by collaborators in the United States, Italy and Spain. The samples were drawn from the first 160 participants of the ongoing ImmuneRACE study and from about 1,200 subjects provided by 6 global collaborators. Where available, HLA class I and class II types were obtained from metadata supplied by the sample provider rather than from assay-based typing. The repertoires were released in a freely available public database meant as a resource for research on the immune response to SARS-CoV-2. Deeply sampled blood TCRbeta repertoires from subjects exposed to, actively infected with, or recovered from COVID-19 were included in the dataset. Sample metadata almost always included a de-identified subject ID, COVID-19 status, age in years and sex. The prospective study material was composed of cDNA or gDNA derived from T cells, B-cell-depleted T cells, or PBMCs.

Collaborating institutions collected whole blood in K2EDTA tubes following their own protocols. For TCRbeta analysis, collaborator samples were shipped as frozen whole blood, as isolated PBMCs, or as DNA extracted from either sample type. The paper as a whole reports these results and caveats: The amount of clinical and demographic metadata varied by source and participant and was provided uncurated.

Reading from cysteine to phenylalanine, the CDR3 counts 14 amino acids. The CDR3 DNA has 42 bases and is translated from base 1. Trimmed from V: 1 base; trimmed from J: 7 bases; junction bases lacking a gene match: 3. The CDR1 and CDR2 encoded by the germline V gene are LGHNA and YSLEER. With respect to this clone: The clone's antigen remains unknown. Base quality data are lacking; no much larger clone is found one base away.

TCRbeta CDR3 regions were amplified from genomic DNA by means of the immunoSEQ Assay, a bias-controlled multiplex PCR. Concerning the study's data processing: Nucleated cell counts per sample were estimated from amplification of reference gene primers within the assay. To quantify the absolute abundance of each unique TCRbeta CDR3 rearrangement, sequence reads were collapsed and filtered. For each sample, productive Simpson clonality was calculated as the square root of Simpson's diversity index over productive rearrangements. TCRdb holds this immuneACCESS table with in-frame rearrangements only. Some clones are missing; in checked studies, unresolved V genes explain under half, and the rest has no known cause. The D gene and trimming were derived from the DNA, and the V and J assignments and clone size from that table. Recorded for this sample are roughly 32,000 clones; around 87% of them occurred a single time. The ten largest clonotypes hold around 15% of the sample.

Sample: peripheral blood. The TCR comes from a man aged 55 to 69 with active COVID-19. In this chain, TRBV4-3 is recombined with TRBJ2-2; the central 7 bases match TRBD1. At the DNA level, the sequence is TGCGCCAGCAGCCAAGCGGGACAGATCGGGGAGCTGTTTTTT. This yields the protein CASSQAGQIGELFF.